The entry below describes one T cell receptor beta chain. The repertoire was sequenced with immunoSEQ multiplex PCR; TCRdb's copy has only in-frame clones and lacks some. This sample has 300,000 or so clones, with roughly nine tenths found just once. The CDR3 runs 16 residues. Germline V CDR1 and CDR2: LNHDA, SQIVND (reference sequence). V was clipped by 10 bases and J by 4 bases; unmatched bases: 15. The sample originates from a study of blood T cell repertoires in COVID-19. The sample comprised PBMCs or T cells enriched from blood (not recorded which). The sequence was obtained from a woman aged 25 to 39 who had recovered from COVID-19. This chain joins TRBV19 and TRBJ1-1; 10 bases are shared with TRBD1. This CDR3 reads CATRPGQGISGTEAFF. CDR3 bases: TGTGCCACCCGCCCGGGACAGGGGATATCAGGCACTGAAGCTTTCTTT.